This T cell receptor (beta chain) was retrieved from a study of CD8+CD57+ T cells in acquired aplastic anemia. Many counts were recorded for this clonotype. Patients who underwent sequencing had shown CD8+CD57+ cell expansion by flow cytometry. Genomic DNA provided the template from which TCR beta VDJ and CDR3 profiles were obtained. TCRdb called the reads again in MiXCR, with one record for every CDR3 protein. The table records approximately 59,000 distinct CDR3 sequences, approximately 50% of them present only once. Trimming took off 6 bases at V and 6 bases at J, with 16 bases between the two ends. CDR1 and CDR2 (germline): SNHLY, FYNNEI. CDR3 length: 14 amino acids.

This rearrangement joins TRBV2 to TRBJ2-3, with a possible D match to TRBD1 (6 bases). Sequenced input: sorted CD4+, CD8+, or CD8+CD57+ T cells (not recorded which) from PBMCs. The receptor was isolated from a human donor with aplastic anemia. The CDR3, as DNA: TGTGCCAGCAGCGAAATGGACAGAAAGGATACGCAGTATTTT. This encodes CASSEMDRKDTQYF.